These T cell receptor beta chains were read from a single sample in a study of graft-versus-host responses after intestinal transplantation. Repertoires were generated with immunoSEQ multiplex PCR, while TCRdb's copy carries only in-frame clones and drops some. This repertoire shows some 110,000 clones, around 94% found once; its top ten account for 1% to 1.5%. These receptors' targets are unknown. This specimen was unstimulated CD8+ T cells sorted from spleen or lymph node cells, taken before transplant. The origin of the receptors is a human donor who was the organ donor for an intestinal transplant. The CDR3 runs from the conserved cysteine through the conserved F or W. D genes are given only for firm matches. Some rows mark clone size as missing; the rest say once, few, many or name a class of expanded clone.

v_call,j_call,clone_size,d_call,cdr3_nt,cdr3_aa
TRBV5-1,TRBJ2-1,.,TRBD1,TGCGCCAGCAGCTTGTTACAGGGGCCTTTCGGCAATGAGCAGTTCTTC,CASSLLQGPFGNEQFF
TRBV10-3,TRBJ2-3,.,.,TGTGCCATCAGTAGGTCCGAGGGGTTTGACACAGATACGCAGTATTTT,CAISRSEGFDTDTQYF
TRBV14,TRBJ2-2,.,.,TGTGCCAGCAGCCAAGTCGGACTCTCCAGGGAGCTGTTTTTT,CASSQVGLSRELFF
TRBV27,TRBJ1-5,.,.,TGTGCCAGCAGTTTATGGGGAAGACAGGATCAGCCCCAGCATTTT,CASSLWGRQDQPQHF
TRBV29-1,TRBJ2-3,.,.,TGCAGCGTTCCAGCGTCGGACTACCTCACAGATACGCAGTATTTT,CSVPASDYLTDTQYF
TRBV13,TRBJ2-3,.,.,TGTGCCAGCAGCGAGGCCCTCACAGATACGCAGTATTTT,CASSEALTDTQYF
TRBV5-1,TRBJ2-7,.,.,TGCGCCAGCAGCTTTCGACGGGAGAGCTACGAGCAGTACTTC,CASSFRRESYEQYF
TRBV29-1,TRBJ2-2,.,.,TGCAGCGTCCGGCCGGCGGCAGCTAACACCGGGGAGCTGTTTTTT,CSVRPAAANTGELFF
TRBV5-3,TRBJ2-7,.,.,TGTGCCAGAAGCGGACAGTACTCCTACGAGCAGTACTTC,CARSGQYSYEQYF
TRBV27,TRBJ1-5,.,.,TGTGCCAGCAGTTTATCAGGGAAGGGGAATCAGCCCCAGCATTTT,CASSLSGKGNQPQHF
TRBV5-1,TRBJ2-7,.,.,TGCGCCAGCAGCCCGGTCGGGCAGGGAAAGTACGAGCAGTACTTC,CASSPVGQGKYEQYF
TRBV13,TRBJ2-7,.,.,TGTGCCAGCAGCTCCCTGGGGTCCTACGAGCAGTACTTC,CASSSLGSYEQYF
TRBV14,TRBJ2-5,.,TRBD2,TGTGCCAGCAGCCAAGAGGGGACTAGCGTATTACAAGAGACCCAGTACTTC,CASSQEGTSVLQETQYF
TRBV4-2,TRBJ2-2,.,.,TGTGCCAGCAGCCAGGGTCGGGGGGAGCTGTTTTTT,CASSQGRGELFF
TRBV28,TRBJ1-1,.,.,TGTGCCAGCAGTCCCCCGCGGTGGGGCACTGAAGCTTTCTTT,CASSPPRWGTEAFF
TRBV6-1,TRBJ1-3,.,.,TGTGCCAGCAGTGAAGGGGTAGGGTCGAGAAACACCATATATTTT,CASSEGVGSRNTIYF
TRBV6-6,TRBJ2-5,.,.,TGTGCCAGCAGTTACTCGACTCCCCAAGAGACCCAGTACTTC,CASSYSTPQETQYF
TRBV27,TRBJ1-1,.,.,TGTGCCAGCGGTCGTGGTTTTACTGAAGCTTTCTTT,CASGRGFTEAFF
TRBV27,TRBJ2-7,.,.,TGTGCCAGCAGTTTATCGGGGAACAGGCTCTACGAGCAGTACTTC,CASSLSGNRLYEQYF
TRBV5-1,TRBJ2-1,once,.,TGCGCCAGCAGCTTGGTGTGGGAGCAAATCAATGAGCAGTTCTTC,CASSLVWEQINEQFF
TRBV5-1,TRBJ2-7,.,.,TGCGCCAGCAGCTTGGGAGTCCCAGGAGACGAGCAGTACTTC,CASSLGVPGDEQYF
TRBV5-1,TRBJ2-7,.,TRBD2,TGCGCCAGCAGCTTGCGTAGCGGGAGGGCCTACGAGCAGTACTTC,CASSLRSGRAYEQYF
TRBV28,TRBJ1-4,.,.,TGTGCCAGCAGTCCCCCCGTTCTCCGGGGTGAAAAACTGTTTTTT,CASSPPVLRGEKLFF
TRBV4-1,TRBJ1-1,.,.,TGCGCCAGCAGCCAAGAGGGGGGGAACACTGAAGCTTTCTTT,CASSQEGGNTEAFF
TRBV28,TRBJ2-3,.,.,TGTGCCAGCAGTTCTGGACTGGTGTTTAATACGCAGTATTTT,CASSSGLVFNTQYF
TRBV18,TRBJ2-1,.,.,TGTGCCAGCTCACCAACCACAGGGAGCTCCTACAATGAGCAGTTCTTC,CASSPTTGSSYNEQFF
TRBV18,TRBJ1-1,.,.,TGTGCCAGCTCACCGAACACCGCTGAAGCTTTCTTT,CASSPNTAEAFF
TRBV6-4,TRBJ1-3,few,.,TGTGCCAGCAGGGACAGCTCTGGAAACACCATATATTTT,CASRDSSGNTIYF
TRBV10-1,TRBJ2-1,.,.,TGCGCCAGCAGTGGGACACCCCGCCATGAGCAGTTCTTC,CASSGTPRHEQFF
TRBV10-2,TRBJ2-3,.,.,TGCGCCAGCCGCTCAGGGGGGAGCACAGATACGCAGTATTTT,CASRSGGSTDTQYF
TRBV7-9,TRBJ2-7,.,.,TGTGCCAGCAGCGGCAGGGGATCCTACGAGCAGTACTTC,CASSGRGSYEQYF
TRBV4-2,TRBJ1-1,.,TRBD1,TGTGCCAGCAGCCTTGACAGGGGCACTGAAGCTTTCTTT,CASSLDRGTEAFF
TRBV6-1,TRBJ2-2,.,.,TGTGCCAGCAGTGAACTGGGCGGGGAGCTGTTTTTT,CASSELGGELFF
TRBV27,TRBJ2-3,.,.,TGTGCCAGCAGTACCACAGGGGAGGTGTGGACAGATACGCAGTATTTT,CASSTTGEVWTDTQYF
TRBV5-1,TRBJ1-1,.,.,TGCGCCAGCAGCTTGATAGTGTCGGAAGAAGCTTTCTTT,CASSLIVSEEAFF
TRBV9,TRBJ1-2,.,.,TGTGCCAGCAGCGTATCCCAGGGGTACTATGGCTACACCTTC,CASSVSQGYYGYTF
TRBV30,TRBJ2-6,.,TRBD1,TGTGCCTGGAGTCTAACCCCCGGGACAGCCTTTTTCTCTGGGGCCAACGTCCTGACTTTC,CAWSLTPGTAFFSGANVLTF
TRBV19,TRBJ2-3,few,.,TGTGCCAGTAGTATAGCTAGCACAGATACGCAGTATTTT,CASSIASTDTQYF
TRBV27,TRBJ2-7,.,.,TGTGCCAGCAGTTTACAGGGGAGCTACGAGCAGTACTTC,CASSLQGSYEQYF
TRBV4-3,TRBJ2-7,.,TRBD2,TGCGCCAGCAGCCCGGGACTAGCGGGAGCTACAGACAACGAGCAGTACTTC,CASSPGLAGATDNEQYF
TRBV5-1,TRBJ2-7,.,TRBD2,TGCGCCAGCAGCTTGGCGCCCCCGGGACTAGCGGGAGGCCCCGCATCCCTCGAGCAGTACTTC,CASSLAPPGLAGGPASLEQYF
TRBV2,TRBJ2-7,.,.,TGTGCCAGCAGTGAAGCGATTGGTTATCTCGACTACGAGCAGTACTTC,CASSEAIGYLDYEQYF
TRBV28,TRBJ1-3,.,.,TGTGCCAGCAGTTTACCCGGCTCTGGAAACACCATATATTTT,CASSLPGSGNTIYF